In this sample, the clone carrying this T cell receptor beta chain turned up once. TCRdb's copy holds only in-frame clones and misses some; the assay was immunoSEQ multiplex PCR. The sample gives fewer than 90,000 clones, around nine tenths of which show up once; 1.9% is in the top ten. This record belongs to a study of control samples from healthy donors and cancer patients. CDR3 length: 18 amino acids. V lost 3 bases to trimming and J lost 0 bases; unmatched junction nucleotides: 6. Per the germline V gene, CDR1 is LNHDA and CDR2 is SQIVND (reference sequence). Source material: PBMCs. The chain joins TRBV19 to TRBJ2-1; 12 bases agree with TRBD2. The TCR was taken from a woman aged 60-75 years with head and neck cancer. The CDR3 sequence is CASSISSGGVGSYNEQFF. Written as DNA, the CDR3 is TGTGCCAGTAGTATTTCTAGCGGGGGGGTTGGCTCCTACAATGAGCAGTTCTTC.